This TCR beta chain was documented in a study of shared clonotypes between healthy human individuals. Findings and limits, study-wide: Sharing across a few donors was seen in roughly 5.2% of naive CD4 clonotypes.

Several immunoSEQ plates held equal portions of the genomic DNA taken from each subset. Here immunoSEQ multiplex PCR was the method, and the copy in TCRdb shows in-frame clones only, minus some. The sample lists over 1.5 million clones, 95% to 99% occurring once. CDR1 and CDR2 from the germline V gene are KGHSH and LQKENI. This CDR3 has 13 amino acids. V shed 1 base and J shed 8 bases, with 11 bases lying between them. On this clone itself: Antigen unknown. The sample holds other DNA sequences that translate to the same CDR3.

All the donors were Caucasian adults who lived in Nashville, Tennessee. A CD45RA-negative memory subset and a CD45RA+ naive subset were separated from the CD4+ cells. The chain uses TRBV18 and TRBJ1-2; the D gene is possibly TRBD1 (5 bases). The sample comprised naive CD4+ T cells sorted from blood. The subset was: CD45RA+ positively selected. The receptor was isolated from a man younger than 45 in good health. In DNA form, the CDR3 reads TGTGCCAGCTCACCACTTGACAGCTCCGGCTACACCTTC. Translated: CASSPLDSSGYTF. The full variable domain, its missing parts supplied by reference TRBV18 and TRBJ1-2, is NAGVMQNPRHLVRRRGQEARLRCSPMKGHSHVYWYRQLPEEGLKFMVYLQKENIIDESGMPKERFSAEFPKEGPSILRIQQVVRGDSAAYFCASSPLDSSGYTFGSGTRLTVV.